This is a list of T cell receptor beta chains from one sample in a study of multiple sclerosis patients with progressive multifocal leukoencephalopathy. Only in-frame clones appear in the TCRdb table, and some are missing; sequencing was by immunoSEQ multiplex PCR. The table records approximately 27,000 clones, 75% to 90% of them present only once. The starting material was PBMCs, obtained from a patient treated with natalizumab. The receptors here all came from a woman in her 30s with progressive multifocal leukoencephalopathy. Both conserved end residues are part of each CDR3. The order of the fields is V gene, clone size, J gene, D gene, CDR3 protein, CDR3 DNA. The D gene is left open where the match is weak. Some rows mark clone size as missing; the rest say once, few, many or name a class of expanded clone.

v_gene: TRBV14; abundance: -; j_gene: TRBJ1-1; d_gene: -; CDR3aa: CASSQDSRQAFF; CDR3nt: TGTGCCAGCAGCCAGGACTCCCGTCAAGCTTTCTTT
v_gene: TRBV7-7; abundance: -; j_gene: TRBJ2-3; d_gene: TRBD2; CDR3aa: CASSPGLAGARDTQYF; CDR3nt: TGTGCTAGCAGCCCCGGACTAGCGGGGGCCAGGGATACGCAGTATTTT
v_gene: TRBV5-4; abundance: few; j_gene: TRBJ2-6; d_gene: -; CDR3aa: CASSFRGAGANVLTF; CDR3nt: TGTGCCAGCAGCTTCCGGGGCGCTGGGGCCAACGTCCTGACTTTC
v_gene: TRBV4-1; abundance: -; j_gene: TRBJ2-7; d_gene: -; CDR3aa: CASSQDLSREQYF; CDR3nt: TGCGCCAGCAGCCAAGATCTGTCTCGCGAGCAGTACTTC
v_gene: TRBV18; abundance: -; j_gene: TRBJ1-1; d_gene: TRBD1; CDR3aa: CASSPQGAVDTEAFF; CDR3nt: TGTGCCAGCTCACCACAGGGGGCAGTGGACACTGAAGCTTTCTTT
v_gene: TRBV5-1; abundance: -; j_gene: TRBJ2-5; d_gene: -; CDR3aa: CASSLGGQLAEGETQYF; CDR3nt: TGCGCCAGCAGCTTGGGGGGCCAGCTAGCTGAGGGGGAGACCCAGTACTTC
v_gene: TRBV15; abundance: -; j_gene: TRBJ2-1; d_gene: TRBD1; CDR3aa: CATSRPRGQGVEQFF; CDR3nt: TGTGCCACCAGCAGGCCTCGGGGACAGGGAGTGGAGCAGTTCTTC
v_gene: TRBV5-4; abundance: -; j_gene: TRBJ2-1; d_gene: TRBD2; CDR3aa: CASSRMAGGYNEQFF; CDR3nt: TGTGCCAGCAGCCGGATGGCGGGGGGCTACAATGAGCAGTTCTTC
v_gene: TRBV11-3; abundance: once; j_gene: TRBJ2-2; d_gene: -; CDR3aa: CASSLDGTGELFF; CDR3nt: TGTGCCAGCAGCCTGGACGGCACCGGGGAGCTGTTTTTT
v_gene: TRBV11-2; abundance: -; j_gene: TRBJ1-4; d_gene: -; CDR3aa: CASSSPFRGTHNEKLFF; CDR3nt: TGTGCCAGCAGCTCCCCATTTCGGGGGACCCATAATGAAAAACTGTTTTTT
v_gene: TRBV7-3; abundance: -; j_gene: TRBJ1-1; d_gene: -; CDR3aa: CASSSSGGNTEAFF; CDR3nt: TGTGCCAGCAGCTCGTCGGGAGGGAACACTGAAGCTTTCTTT
v_gene: TRBV5-5; abundance: once; j_gene: TRBJ2-1; d_gene: TRBD2; CDR3aa: CASSPGLAGVFEQFF; CDR3nt: TGTGCCAGCAGCCCGGGACTAGCGGGAGTATTTGAGCAGTTCTTC
v_gene: TRBV6-1; abundance: -; j_gene: TRBJ2-3; d_gene: TRBD1; CDR3aa: CASSRTGALTDTQYF; CDR3nt: TGTGCCAGCAGCAGGACAGGGGCCCTCACAGATACGCAGTATTTT
v_gene: TRBV14; abundance: -; j_gene: TRBJ2-7; d_gene: -; CDR3aa: CASSQLVDPGVPYEQYF; CDR3nt: TGTGCCAGCAGCCAATTAGTAGATCCGGGGGTTCCCTACGAGCAGTACTTC
v_gene: TRBV2; abundance: -; j_gene: TRBJ2-7; d_gene: -; CDR3aa: CASSLNDEQYF; CDR3nt: TGTGCCAGCAGCTTAAATGACGAGCAGTACTTC
v_gene: TRBV7-6; abundance: -; j_gene: TRBJ2-5; d_gene: -; CDR3aa: CASSPGPGLQETQYF; CDR3nt: TGTGCCAGCTCCCCAGGACCCGGCCTTCAAGAGACCCAGTACTTC
v_gene: TRBV6-5; abundance: -; j_gene: TRBJ2-2; d_gene: -; CDR3aa: CASRPLNTGELFF; CDR3nt: TGTGCCAGCAGGCCCCTGAACACCGGGGAGCTGTTTTTT
v_gene: TRBV19; abundance: -; j_gene: TRBJ2-7; d_gene: -; CDR3aa: CASSRASSYEQYF; CDR3nt: TGTGCCAGTAGTAGAGCCAGCTCCTACGAGCAGTACTTC
v_gene: TRBV4-1; abundance: medium-sized; j_gene: TRBJ1-4; d_gene: -; CDR3aa: CASSQEAPGTQGEKLFF; CDR3nt: TGCGCCAGCAGCCAAGAAGCCCCCGGGACCCAAGGGGAAAAACTGTTTTTT
v_gene: TRBV6-1; abundance: -; j_gene: TRBJ1-5; d_gene: -; CDR3aa: CASSSNIQPQHF; CDR3nt: TGTGCCAGCAGTTCCAATATTCAGCCCCAGCATTTT
v_gene: TRBV4-2; abundance: few; j_gene: TRBJ2-2; d_gene: -; CDR3aa: CASSQASRERAGELFF; CDR3nt: TGTGCCAGCAGCCAAGCATCTCGGGAGAGGGCCGGGGAGCTGTTTTTT
v_gene: TRBV15; abundance: -; j_gene: TRBJ2-7; d_gene: -; CDR3aa: CATSKGPGNEQYF; CDR3nt: TGTGCCACCAGCAAAGGGCCCGGGAACGAGCAGTACTTC
v_gene: TRBV10-3; abundance: -; j_gene: TRBJ1-1; d_gene: -; CDR3aa: CAISESTPDSEAFF; CDR3nt: TGTGCCATCAGTGAATCCACCCCAGATTCTGAAGCTTTCTTT
v_gene: TRBV4-2; abundance: -; j_gene: TRBJ1-1; d_gene: -; CDR3aa: CASSQARGRAEAFF; CDR3nt: TGTGCCAGCAGCCAAGCCCGGGGGAGGGCTGAAGCTTTCTTT
v_gene: TRBV27; abundance: -; j_gene: TRBJ1-5; d_gene: TRBD1; CDR3aa: CASSLPPPGQGSQPQHF; CDR3nt: TGTGCCAGCAGTTTACCCCCCCCGGGACAGGGCAGTCAGCCCCAGCATTTT
v_gene: TRBV7-2; abundance: -; j_gene: TRBJ1-3; d_gene: -; CDR3aa: CASSYGPGSGNTIYF; CDR3nt: TGTGCCAGCAGTTACGGGCCCGGCTCTGGAAACACCATATATTTT
v_gene: TRBV15; abundance: -; j_gene: TRBJ2-5; d_gene: -; CDR3aa: CATSSGPWGRHQETQYF; CDR3nt: TGTGCCACCAGCAGCGGGCCCTGGGGGCGCCACCAAGAGACCCAGTACTTC
v_gene: TRBV5-4; abundance: few; j_gene: TRBJ1-6; d_gene: -; CDR3aa: CASSLRGLRGSPLHF; CDR3nt: TGTGCCAGCAGCTTGCGGGGACTTCGTGGCTCACCCCTCCACTTT
v_gene: TRBV6-6; abundance: -; j_gene: TRBJ1-3; d_gene: -; CDR3aa: CASSPQGNTIYF; CDR3nt: TGTGCCAGCAGTCCCCAGGGAAACACCATATATTTT
v_gene: TRBV7-7; abundance: -; j_gene: TRBJ1-4; d_gene: -; CDR3aa: CASSDDQGLLVDNEKLFF; CDR3nt: TGTGCCAGCAGTGATGACCAAGGTCTCCTAGTCGACAATGAAAAACTGTTTTTT
v_gene: TRBV19; abundance: -; j_gene: TRBJ1-5; d_gene: TRBD1; CDR3aa: CASSNPGTGGRQPQHF; CDR3nt: TGTGCCAGTAGTAATCCCGGGACAGGGGGCCGGCAGCCCCAGCATTTT
v_gene: TRBV7-2; abundance: -; j_gene: TRBJ2-7; d_gene: TRBD1; CDR3aa: CASSPGQGRAEYF; CDR3nt: TGTGCCAGCAGCCCGGGACAGGGCCGGGCGGAGTACTTC
v_gene: TRBV2; abundance: once; j_gene: TRBJ1-5; d_gene: -; CDR3aa: CASSYTGYNQPQHF; CDR3nt: TGTGCCAGCAGCTACACAGGGTACAATCAGCCCCAGCATTTT
v_gene: TRBV7-2; abundance: -; j_gene: TRBJ2-1; d_gene: -; CDR3aa: CASSLASEQFF; CDR3nt: TGTGCCAGCAGCTTAGCCAGCGAGCAGTTCTTC
v_gene: TRBV5-1; abundance: -; j_gene: TRBJ2-5; d_gene: -; CDR3aa: CASSLDSFQETQYF; CDR3nt: TGCGCCAGCAGCTTAGACAGCTTCCAAGAGACCCAGTACTTC
v_gene: TRBV5-4; abundance: -; j_gene: TRBJ2-7; d_gene: TRBD1; CDR3aa: CASSLFLGQRNYEQYF; CDR3nt: TGTGCCAGCAGCTTGTTCTTGGGACAGCGAAACTACGAGCAGTACTTC
v_gene: TRBV25-1; abundance: -; j_gene: TRBJ2-7; d_gene: TRBD2; CDR3aa: CASSEILAGGREQYF; CDR3nt: TGTGCCAGCAGTGAAATACTAGCGGGAGGGCGTGAGCAGTACTTC
v_gene: TRBV5-1; abundance: -; j_gene: TRBJ1-6; d_gene: TRBD1; CDR3aa: CASSNDRGSPLHF; CDR3nt: TGCGCCAGCAGCAACGACAGGGGTTCACCCCTCCACTTT
v_gene: TRBV6-5; abundance: -; j_gene: TRBJ1-5; d_gene: -; CDR3aa: CASSYVEGQPQHF; CDR3nt: TGTGCCAGCAGTTACGTCGAGGGGCAGCCCCAGCATTTT
v_gene: TRBV19; abundance: -; j_gene: TRBJ1-1; d_gene: -; CDR3aa: CASSTRTVNTEAFF; CDR3nt: TGTGCCAGTAGTACGCGGACGGTCAACACTGAAGCTTTCTTT
v_gene: TRBV7-6; abundance: -; j_gene: TRBJ2-1; d_gene: TRBD2; CDR3aa: CASVASGGNYNEQFF; CDR3nt: TGTGCCAGCGTTGCTAGCGGGGGGAACTACAATGAGCAGTTCTTC
v_gene: TRBV5-1; abundance: -; j_gene: TRBJ2-1; d_gene: TRBD2; CDR3aa: CASSLELAGGYNEQFF; CDR3nt: TGCGCCAGCAGCTTGGAGCTAGCGGGGGGTTACAATGAGCAGTTCTTC
v_gene: TRBV30; abundance: -; j_gene: TRBJ1-2; d_gene: -; CDR3aa: CAWAPDTYGYTF; CDR3nt: TGTGCCTGGGCCCCAGACACCTATGGCTACACCTTC
v_gene: TRBV7-2; abundance: once; j_gene: TRBJ1-1; d_gene: -; CDR3aa: CASSPPRFPEVAFF; CDR3nt: TGTGCCAGCAGCCCACCCAGATTTCCTGAGGTAGCTTTCTTT
v_gene: TRBV27; abundance: -; j_gene: TRBJ2-7; d_gene: -; CDR3aa: CASSAIDRTLYF; CDR3nt: TGTGCCAGCAGTGCTATCGACAGGACTTTGTACTTC
v_gene: TRBV2; abundance: -; j_gene: TRBJ2-2; d_gene: TRBD1; CDR3aa: CASSVQGGTGELFF; CDR3nt: TGTGCCAGCAGTGTACAGGGGGGCACCGGGGAGCTGTTTTTT
v_gene: TRBV5-8; abundance: -; j_gene: TRBJ2-6; d_gene: -; CDR3aa: CASSLSGFRSGANVLTF; CDR3nt: TGTGCCAGCAGCTTATCGGGATTCCGCTCTGGGGCCAACGTCCTGACTTTC
v_gene: TRBV6-1; abundance: -; j_gene: TRBJ2-7; d_gene: -; CDR3aa: CASSEYEQYF; CDR3nt: TGTGCCAGCAGTGAGTACGAGCAGTACTTC
v_gene: TRBV15; abundance: -; j_gene: TRBJ2-7; d_gene: -; CDR3aa: CTTSSGNREGEQYF; CDR3nt: TGTACCACCAGCAGTGGAAACAGGGAAGGCGAGCAGTACTTC